The clone carrying this TCR beta chain occurred many times. Antigen specificity is unknown. The data were taken from a study of T cells in Graves' hyperthyroidism and ophthalmopathy. Findings and caveats of the study: Stable hyperthyroidism was told apart from ophthalmopathy by a model built on 13 V-J features.

The V end lost 2 bases, the J end lost 3 bases, and 7 bases lay between the germline ends. In germline, CDR1 is SEHNR, CDR2 FQNEAQ (reference sequence). The CDR3 is 13 residues long. The investigators amplified TCR beta CDR3 regions from RNA transcripts. TCR CDR3 regions were first amplified by RT-PCR with HTBI primers. TCRdb recomputed calls from the multiplex PCR reads with MiXCR, one row per CDR3 protein. This sample carries about 98,000 distinct CDR3 sequences, 35% to 45% of them seen once, and the ten largest clones take roughly a tenth. Aged 18 to 65, the patients had hyperthyroidism that was newly diagnosed and had lasted under 2 months.

The V call is TRBV7-9, the J call TRBJ1-1; D is unclear. This clonotype originated in a young woman with Graves' hyperthyroidism. Source material: peripheral blood or thyroid tissue (not recorded which). CDR3 DNA sequence: TGTGCCAGCAGCTTACCCCTCGACACTGAAGCTTTCTTT. Translating it yields CASSLPLDTEAFF.